The rows below give T cell receptor beta chains drawn from one sample of a study of early T cells in non-severe SARS-CoV-2 infection. MiXCR was run by TCRdb on the 5' RACE reads, yielding one entry per CDR3 protein. The data hold about 64,000 distinct CDR3 sequences, with approximately 8.8% observed a single time. The material sequenced was whole blood, taken at baseline. The receptors were gathered from an adult who was a healthcare worker with PCR-confirmed SARS-CoV-2 infection or an uninfected control (not recorded which). Each CDR3 is given with its conserved first and last residue. Each record gives: V gene, CDR3 protein.

v_call: TRBV7-9; cdr3_aa: CASSLEGAGETQYF
v_call: TRBV6-2/TRBV6-3; cdr3_aa: CASSYSLTGGNQPQHF
v_call: TRBV6-5; cdr3_aa: CASSLHGTGAYEQYF
v_call: TRBV27; cdr3_aa: CASRSSGTGNYGYTF
v_call: TRBV15; cdr3_aa: CATSREAGTYNEQFF
v_call: TRBV5-5; cdr3_aa: CASSLQGQVRRDTGELFF
v_call: TRBV6-5; cdr3_aa: CASSYSGFDTGELFF
v_call: TRBV20-1; cdr3_aa: CSARGLAGRWGEQYF
v_call: TRBV6-2/TRBV6-3; cdr3_aa: CASSYTVHTDTQYF
v_call: TRBV9; cdr3_aa: CASSPLPSNTGELFF
v_call: TRBV27; cdr3_aa: CASRQGRAAGELFF
v_call: TRBV5-1; cdr3_aa: CASSPYRGYEQFF
v_call: TRBV28; cdr3_aa: CASTLFRGGLQPQHF
v_call: TRBV6-5; cdr3_aa: CASSYRLADNEQFF
v_call: TRBV6-5; cdr3_aa: CASSYNRDPWIPLHF
v_call: TRBV12-3/TRBV12-4; cdr3_aa: CASSTAYEQYF
v_call: TRBV20-1; cdr3_aa: CSAPGQGVETQYF
v_call: TRBV6-1; cdr3_aa: CASSGSGIYEQYF
v_call: TRBV13; cdr3_aa: CASSSGQGAGEQYF
v_call: TRBV9; cdr3_aa: CASSVERREADTQYF
v_call: TRBV20-1; cdr3_aa: CSAINTDTQYF
v_call: TRBV25-1; cdr3_aa: CASSVYGPGDSPLHF
v_call: TRBV11-2; cdr3_aa: CASSPRTASSYEQYF
v_call: TRBV12-5; cdr3_aa: CASAKVVTGAGNEQFF
v_call: TRBV5-4; cdr3_aa: CASRPGRGPTDTQYF
v_call: TRBV7-8; cdr3_aa: CASSLPGAYEQYF
v_call: TRBV7-2; cdr3_aa: CASSLLREQFF
v_call: TRBV5-4; cdr3_aa: CASSLGVAGDPVYNEQFF
v_call: TRBV7-2; cdr3_aa: CASSPGGRQSPLHF
v_call: TRBV20-1; cdr3_aa: CSARDQSYSETQYF
v_call: TRBV5-4; cdr3_aa: CASSEGTAEKLFF
v_call: TRBV5-4; cdr3_aa: CASTPGQMASYEQYF
v_call: TRBV9; cdr3_aa: CASSVGPSETDTQYF
v_call: TRBV7-9; cdr3_aa: CASRLDGDYGYTF
v_call: TRBV6-2/TRBV6-3; cdr3_aa: CASSLGDEQFF
v_call: TRBV7-2; cdr3_aa: CASTEQGLEYNEQFF
v_call: TRBV7-6; cdr3_aa: CASSLGQGMNTEAFF
v_call: TRBV7-2; cdr3_aa: CASSASGTANTGELFF
v_call: TRBV15; cdr3_aa: CATSRLLGLAGPSEETQYF
v_call: TRBV10-2; cdr3_aa: CASSDLRSGRAHEQFF
v_call: TRBV20-1; cdr3_aa: CSVQNSRVSYNEQFF
v_call: TRBV7-2; cdr3_aa: CASSSFAGPGNTIYF
v_call: TRBV7-2; cdr3_aa: CASSSGTEYEKLFF
v_call: TRBV10-3; cdr3_aa: CATGGSGNYGEQFF
v_call: TRBV7-8; cdr3_aa: CASSILKREDTDTQYF
v_call: TRBV3-1; cdr3_aa: CASSQALTSGPGDEQFF
v_call: TRBV12-3/TRBV12-4; cdr3_aa: CASSLRGQETQYF
v_call: TRBV7-6; cdr3_aa: CASSSDGEQFF
v_call: TRBV7-2; cdr3_aa: CASSAQGITGANVLTF
v_call: TRBV2; cdr3_aa: CASRLFRQGPSYEQYF
v_call: TRBV9; cdr3_aa: CASSVAGRGGTDTQYF
v_call: TRBV7-2; cdr3_aa: CASSLALRGEQYF